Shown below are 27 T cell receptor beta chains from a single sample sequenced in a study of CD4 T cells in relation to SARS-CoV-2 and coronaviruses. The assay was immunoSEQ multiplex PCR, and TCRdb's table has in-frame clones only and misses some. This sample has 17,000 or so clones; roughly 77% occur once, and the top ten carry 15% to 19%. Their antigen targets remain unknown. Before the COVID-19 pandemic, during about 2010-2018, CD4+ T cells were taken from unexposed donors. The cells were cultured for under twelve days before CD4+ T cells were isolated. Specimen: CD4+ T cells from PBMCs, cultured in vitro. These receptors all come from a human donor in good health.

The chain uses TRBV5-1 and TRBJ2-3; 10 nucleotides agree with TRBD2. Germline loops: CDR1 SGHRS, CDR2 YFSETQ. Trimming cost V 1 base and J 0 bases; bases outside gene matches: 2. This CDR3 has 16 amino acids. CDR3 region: CASSLISGRSTDTQYF. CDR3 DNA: TGCGCCAGCAGCTTGATTAGCGGGAGGAGCACAGATACGCAGTATTTT.

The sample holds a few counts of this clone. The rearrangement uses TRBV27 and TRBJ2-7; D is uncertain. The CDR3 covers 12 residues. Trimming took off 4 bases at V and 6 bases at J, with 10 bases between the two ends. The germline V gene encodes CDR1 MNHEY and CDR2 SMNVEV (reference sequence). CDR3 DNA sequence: TGTGCCAGCAGTTCCCGGCGGTTCGAGCAGTACTTC. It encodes CASSSRRFEQYF.

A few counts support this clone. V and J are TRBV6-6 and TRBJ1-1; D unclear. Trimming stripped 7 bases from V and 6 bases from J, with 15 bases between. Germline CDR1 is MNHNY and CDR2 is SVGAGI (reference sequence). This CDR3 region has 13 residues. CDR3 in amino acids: CASNPTPLAEAFF. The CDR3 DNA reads TGTGCCAGCAACCCCACCCCTCTCGCTGAAGCTTTCTTT.

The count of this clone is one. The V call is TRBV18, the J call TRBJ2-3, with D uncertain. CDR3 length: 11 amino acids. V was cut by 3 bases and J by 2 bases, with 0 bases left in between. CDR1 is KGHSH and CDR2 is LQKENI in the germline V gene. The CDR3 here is CASSPTDTQYF. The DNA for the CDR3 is TGTGCCAGCTCACCCACAGATACGCAGTATTTT.

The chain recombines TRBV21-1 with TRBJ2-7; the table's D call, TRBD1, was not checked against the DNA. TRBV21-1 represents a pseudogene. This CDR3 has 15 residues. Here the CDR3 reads CASSRQGPRRCEQYF. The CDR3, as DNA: TGTGCCAGCAGTCGACAGGGTCCCAGGCGGTGCGAGCAGTACTTC.

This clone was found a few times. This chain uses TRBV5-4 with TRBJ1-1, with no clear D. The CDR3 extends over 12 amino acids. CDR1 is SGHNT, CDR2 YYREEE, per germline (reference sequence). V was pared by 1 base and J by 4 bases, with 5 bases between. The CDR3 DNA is TGTGCCAGCAGCTTGAGCGGCACTGAAGCTTTCTTT. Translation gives CASSLSGTEAFF. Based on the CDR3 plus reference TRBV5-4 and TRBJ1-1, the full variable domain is ETGVTQSPTHLIKTRGQQVTLRCSSQSGHNTVSWYQQALGQGPQFIFQYYREEENGRGNFPPRFSGLQFPNYSSELNVNALELDDSALYLCASSLSGTEAFFGQGTRLTVV.

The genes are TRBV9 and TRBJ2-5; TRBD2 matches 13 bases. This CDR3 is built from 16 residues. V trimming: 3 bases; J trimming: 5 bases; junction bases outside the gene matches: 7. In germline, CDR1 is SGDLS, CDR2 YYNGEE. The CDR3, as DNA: TGTGCCAGCAGCGATCCGGGACTAGCGGGATCGGAGACCCAGTACTTC. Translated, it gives CASSDPGLAGSETQYF. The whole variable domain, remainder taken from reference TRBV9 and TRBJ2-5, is DSGVTQTPKHLITATGQRVTLRCSPRSGDLSVYWYQQSLDQGLQFLIQYYNGEERAKGNILERFSAQQFPDLHSELNLSSLELGDSALYFCASSDPGLAGSETQYFGPGTRLLVL.

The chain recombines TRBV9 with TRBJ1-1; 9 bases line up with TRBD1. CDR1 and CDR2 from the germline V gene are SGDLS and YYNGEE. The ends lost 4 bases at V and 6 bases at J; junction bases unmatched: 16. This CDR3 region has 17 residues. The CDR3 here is CASSRRPGTGPSPEAFF. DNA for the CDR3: TGTGCCAGCAGCCGACGTCCCGGGACAGGGCCTTCACCTGAAGCTTTCTTT.

The CDR3 DNA reads as TGTGCCAGCAGCCAATCGGGAGAACGGGAGACCCAGTACTTC. This codes for CASSQSGERETQYF. The genes are TRBV3-1 (or the pseudogene TRBV3-2) and TRBJ2-5, with D tentatively TRBD2 (6 bases). Trimming pared 2 bases from V and 5 bases from J, leaving 12 bases between. Germline CDR1 reads LGHDT; CDR2 reads YNNKEL (reference sequence). The CDR3 is 14 residues long.

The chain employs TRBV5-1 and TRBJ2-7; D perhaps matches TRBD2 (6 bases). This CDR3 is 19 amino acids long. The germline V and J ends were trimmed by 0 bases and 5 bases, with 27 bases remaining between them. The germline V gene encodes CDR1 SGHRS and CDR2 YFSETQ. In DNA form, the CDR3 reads TGCGCCAGCAGCTTGGCCGGGTGGGAGGCGGGACGTGGGTCCCACGAGCAGTACTTC. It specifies CASSLAGWEAGRGSHEQYF.

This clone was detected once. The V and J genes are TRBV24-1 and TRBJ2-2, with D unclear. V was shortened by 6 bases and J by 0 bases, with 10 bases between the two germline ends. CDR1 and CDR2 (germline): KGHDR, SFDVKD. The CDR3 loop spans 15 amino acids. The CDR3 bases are TGTGCCACCAGTTTCAGCCTACCGAACACCGGGGAGCTGTTTTTT. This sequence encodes CATSFSLPNTGELFF.

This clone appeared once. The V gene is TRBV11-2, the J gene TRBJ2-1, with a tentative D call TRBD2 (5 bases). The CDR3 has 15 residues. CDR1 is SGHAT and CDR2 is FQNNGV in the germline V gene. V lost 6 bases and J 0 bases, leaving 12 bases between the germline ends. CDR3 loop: CASRFTGSSYNEQFF. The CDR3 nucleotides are TGTGCCAGCAGGTTTACTGGGAGCTCCTACAATGAGCAGTTCTTC.

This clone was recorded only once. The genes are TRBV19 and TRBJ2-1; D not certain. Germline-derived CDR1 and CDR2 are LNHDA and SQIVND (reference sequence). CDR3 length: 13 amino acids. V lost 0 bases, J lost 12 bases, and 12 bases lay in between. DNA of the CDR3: TGTGCCAGTAGTATAGATTTTGGAGAAAGGCAGTTCTTC. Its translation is CASSIDFGERQFF.

The CDR3 coding sequence is TGTGCCAGTAAAGACAGGAATGAGCAGTTCTTC. It translates to CASKDRNEQFF. This chain connects TRBV19 to TRBJ2-1; perhaps TRBD1 as D (6 bases). The CDR3 sequence is 11 residues long. The ends were cut back, 7 bases at V and 7 bases at J, with 8 bases in the middle. Per the germline V gene, CDR1 is LNHDA and CDR2 is SQIVND (reference sequence).

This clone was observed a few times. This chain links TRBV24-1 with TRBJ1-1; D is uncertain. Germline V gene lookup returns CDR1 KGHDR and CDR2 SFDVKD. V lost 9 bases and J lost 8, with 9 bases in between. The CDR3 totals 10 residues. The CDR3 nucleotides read TGTGCCACCTTTAGACCCGAAGCTTTCTTT. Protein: CATFRPEAFF.

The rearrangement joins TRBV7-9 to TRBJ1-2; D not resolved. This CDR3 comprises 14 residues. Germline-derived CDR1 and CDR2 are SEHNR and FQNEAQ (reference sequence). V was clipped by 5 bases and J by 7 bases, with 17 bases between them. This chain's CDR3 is CASSAPHPSGGYTF. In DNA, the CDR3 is TGTGCCAGCAGCGCCCCACATCCCTCTGGTGGCTACACCTTC.

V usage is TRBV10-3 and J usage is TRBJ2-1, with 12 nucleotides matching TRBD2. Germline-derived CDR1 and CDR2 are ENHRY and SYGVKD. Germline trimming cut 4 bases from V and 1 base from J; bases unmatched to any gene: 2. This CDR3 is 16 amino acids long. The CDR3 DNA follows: TGTGCCATCAGTGCGACTAGCGGGAGATCCTACAATGAGCAGTTCTTC. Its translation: CAISATSGRSYNEQFF.

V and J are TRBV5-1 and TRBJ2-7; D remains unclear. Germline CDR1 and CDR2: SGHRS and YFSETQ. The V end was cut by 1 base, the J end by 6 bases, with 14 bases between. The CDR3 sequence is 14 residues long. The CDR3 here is CASSLSAASPEQYF. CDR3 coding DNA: TGCGCCAGCAGCTTGTCAGCAGCTTCGCCCGAGCAGTACTTC.

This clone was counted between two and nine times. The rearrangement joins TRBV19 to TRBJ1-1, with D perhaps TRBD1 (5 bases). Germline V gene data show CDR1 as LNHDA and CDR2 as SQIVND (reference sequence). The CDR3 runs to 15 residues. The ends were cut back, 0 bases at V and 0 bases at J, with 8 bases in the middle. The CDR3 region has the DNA TGTGCCAGTAGTATAGACCAGACAGTGAACACTGAAGCTTTCTTT. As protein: CASSIDQTVNTEAFF.

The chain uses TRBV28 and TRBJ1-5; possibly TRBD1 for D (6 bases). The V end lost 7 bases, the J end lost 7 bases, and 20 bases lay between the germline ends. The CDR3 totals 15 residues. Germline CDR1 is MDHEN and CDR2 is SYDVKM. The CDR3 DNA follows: TGTGCCAGCACCAAGCCCCAGGGGTTGAAGCAGCCCCAGCATTTT. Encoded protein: CASTKPQGLKQPQHF.

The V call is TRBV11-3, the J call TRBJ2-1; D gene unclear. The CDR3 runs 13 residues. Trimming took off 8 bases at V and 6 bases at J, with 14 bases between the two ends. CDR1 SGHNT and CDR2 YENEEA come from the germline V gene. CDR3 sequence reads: CASSVDGVNEQFF. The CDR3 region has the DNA TGTGCCAGCTCCGTCGATGGGGTCAATGAGCAGTTCTTC.

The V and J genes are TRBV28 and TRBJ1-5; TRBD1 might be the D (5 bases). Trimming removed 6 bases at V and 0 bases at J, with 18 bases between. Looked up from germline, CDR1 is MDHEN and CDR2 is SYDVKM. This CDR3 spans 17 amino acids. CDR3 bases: TGTGCCAGCAGCTACCTCGACAGCTCTTATAGCAATCAGCCCCAGCATTTT. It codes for CASSYLDSSYSNQPQHF.

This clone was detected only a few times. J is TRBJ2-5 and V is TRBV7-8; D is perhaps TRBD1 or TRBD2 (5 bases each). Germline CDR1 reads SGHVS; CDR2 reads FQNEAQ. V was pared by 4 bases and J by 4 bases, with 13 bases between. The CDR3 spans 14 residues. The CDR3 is CASSSMGVGETQYF. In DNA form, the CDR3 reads TGTGCCAGCAGCTCCATGGGGGTAGGAGAGACCCAGTACTTC. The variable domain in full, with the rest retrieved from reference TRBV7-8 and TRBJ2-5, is GAGVSQSPRYKVAKRGQDVALRCDPISGHVSLFWYQQALGQGPEFLTYFQNEAQLDKSGLPSDRFFAERPEGSVSTLKIQRTQQEDSAVYLCASSSMGVGETQYFGPGTRLLVL.

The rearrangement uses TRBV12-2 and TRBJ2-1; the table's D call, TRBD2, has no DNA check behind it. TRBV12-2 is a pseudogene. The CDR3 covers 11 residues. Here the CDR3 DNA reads TGTGCAAGTCGCTCTCCGAATGAGCAGTTCTTC. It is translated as CASRSPNEQFF.

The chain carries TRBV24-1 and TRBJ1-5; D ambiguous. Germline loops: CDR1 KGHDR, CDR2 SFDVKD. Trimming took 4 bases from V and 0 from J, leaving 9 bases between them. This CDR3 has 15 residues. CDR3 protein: CATSDALYSNQPQHF. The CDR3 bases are TGTGCCACCAGTGACGCCCTGTATAGCAATCAGCCCCAGCATTTT.

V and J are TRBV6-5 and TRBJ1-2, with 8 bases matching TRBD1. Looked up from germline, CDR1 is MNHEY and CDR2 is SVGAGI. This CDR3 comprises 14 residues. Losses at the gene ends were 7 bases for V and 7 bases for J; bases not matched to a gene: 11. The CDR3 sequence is CASIPGQALGGYTF. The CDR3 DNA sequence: TGTGCCAGCATCCCGGGACAGGCTCTCGGTGGCTACACCTTC.

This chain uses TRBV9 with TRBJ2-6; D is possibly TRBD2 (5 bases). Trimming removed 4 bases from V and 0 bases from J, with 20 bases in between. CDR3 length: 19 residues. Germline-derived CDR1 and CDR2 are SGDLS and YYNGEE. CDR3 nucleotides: TGTGCCAGCAGCCTAACCCTGTGGAGCGGCCACTCTGGGGCCAACGTCCTGACTTTC. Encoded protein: CASSLTLWSGHSGANVLTF.